These 4 T cell receptor beta chains share one sample of origin, sequenced in a study of T-cell reconstitution after alpha-beta-depleted transplantation in children. Library preparation (for TCRbeta) was performed with unique molecular identifiers. TCRdb re-called the PCR reads through MiXCR, storing one row per CDR3 protein. The table has about 980,000 distinct CDR3 sequences, around 30% seen once; the top ten hold 28%. The sequencing used PBMCs, mostly from graft donor cells, collected 360 days after TCRalphabeta/CD19-depleted stem cell transplant. The receptors come from a boy under three years old who had a stem cell transplant for SCID, so the T cells may come from the graft donor.

The chain joins TRBV20-1 to TRBJ2-7, with TRBD2 identical over 8 bases. Trimming at V came to 3 bases and at J to 2 bases, leaving 3 bases not matched to a gene. The germline gives CDR1 DFQATT, CDR2 SNEGSKA (reference sequence). The CDR3 length is 13 residues. This CDR3 is CSASRGGTYEQYF. The CDR3 nucleotides read TGCAGTGCTAGCCGGGGGGGAACCTACGAGCAGTACTTC.

This clonotype was recorded once. This chain uses TRBV5-6 with TRBJ2-3, with 8 bases lining up with TRBD2. The length of the CDR3 is 17 residues. With V trimmed by 1 base and J by 4 bases, 11 bases remained unmatched. CDR1 and CDR2 (germline): SGHDT, YYEEEE. As DNA, the CDR3 is TGTGCCAGCAGCTTGAGTAGACTAGCGTTCCGCCCAGATACGCAGTATTTT. It is translated as CASSLSRLAFRPDTQYF.

This clonotype was counted many times. The chain combines TRBV11-2 with TRBJ2-1; D not certain. V gave up 0 bases and J gave up 5 bases, with 11 bases separating them. Germline V gene sequence: CDR1 SGHAT, CDR2 FQNNGV. The CDR3 loop spans 15 amino acids. The CDR3 loop is CASSLDSTLNNEQFF. In DNA form, the CDR3 reads TGTGCCAGCAGCTTAGACAGTACTTTAAACAATGAGCAGTTCTTC.

This clonotype was observed a few times. V usage is TRBV7-6 and J usage is TRBJ1-1; D gene unclear. Germline V gene lookup returns CDR1 SGHVS and CDR2 FNYEAQ. This CDR3 contains 15 residues. V dropped 1 base and J dropped 0 bases, with 9 bases sitting between them. The CDR3 protein is CASSLGADMNTEAFF. The DNA for the CDR3 is TGTGCCAGCAGCTTAGGGGCGGATATGAACACTGAAGCTTTCTTT.